This T cell receptor beta chain was identified in a study of blood T cell repertoires in COVID-19. Turning to the study itself: Spain, Italy and the United States supplied samples that represented acute and convalescent COVID-19.

In this sample, this clone turned up once. The repertoire was sequenced with immunoSEQ multiplex PCR; TCRdb's copy has only in-frame clones and lacks some. This repertoire shows roughly 68,000 clones, about nine tenths found once; its top ten account for 6% to 8%. Sequencing was carried out using peripheral blood. This sequence originates from a woman of 80 years or more with active COVID-19.

The CDR3 sequence: CASSYRGGGTNQPQHF. In nucleotides, the CDR3 is TGTGCCAGCAGTTACAGGGGAGGCGGAACGAATCAGCCCCAGCATTTT. The chain couples TRBV6-2 or TRBV6-3 to TRBJ1-5; maybe TRBD1 (5 bases). V lost 2 bases and J 4 bases, leaving 15 bases between the germline ends. Germline CDR1 is MNHEY and CDR2 is SVGEGT. The CDR3 extends over 16 amino acids.